The next 5 T cell receptor beta chains were all read from a single sample in a study of blood T cell repertoires in COVID-19. Some clones are missing from TCRdb's copy, which holds only in-frame ones; the method was immunoSEQ multiplex PCR. Among hundreds of thousands of clones listed, around 90% were seen once. The specimen was PBMCs or T cells enriched from blood (not recorded which). The receptor set was obtained from a woman in her thirties who had recovered from COVID-19.

The chain recombines TRBV4-1 with TRBJ2-3; no definite D call. V dropped 0 bases and J dropped 6 bases, with 10 bases sitting between them. Germline values: CDR1 MGHRA, CDR2 YSYEKL. The length of the CDR3 is 14 residues. CDR3 sequence: CASSQDGPVDTQYF. The CDR3 DNA sequence: TGCGCCAGCAGCCAAGATGGGCCGGTCGATACGCAGTATTTT.

The V and J genes are TRBV19 and TRBJ1-5, with 8 nucleotides matching TRBD1. CDR1 and CDR2 from the germline V gene are LNHDA and SQIVND (reference sequence). The CDR3 runs to 15 residues. J lost 6 bases, V lost 4 bases, and 8 bases had no gene match. The chain's CDR3 is CASSTLGQGGQPQHF. CDR3 nucleotide sequence: TGTGCCAGTAGTACATTAGGACAGGGTGGTCAGCCCCAGCATTTT.

The chain uses TRBV18 and TRBJ1-4; D is ambiguous. Germline V gene sequence: CDR1 KGHSH, CDR2 LQKENI. This CDR3 region has 16 residues. V was pared by 1 base and J by 2 bases, with 11 bases between. CDR3 sequence reads: CASSPLAPITNEKLFF. CDR3 in DNA: TGTGCCAGCTCACCACTGGCTCCGATTACTAATGAAAAACTGTTTTTT.

The chain links TRBV30 to TRBJ2-2; 13 bases fit TRBD2. Germline CDR1 and CDR2: GTSNPN and SVGIG (reference sequence). The CDR3 contains 16 residues. V shed 4 bases and J 4 bases; nucleotides not matched to a gene: 6. The CDR3 here is CAWTLAGGPGTGELFF. The CDR3 nucleotides are TGTGCCTGGACACTAGCGGGAGGGCCTGGCACCGGGGAGCTGTTTTTT.

The genes are TRBV18 and TRBJ1-2; 8 bases align to TRBD1. The CDR3 is made up of 15 amino acids. Trimming at V came to 6 bases and at J to 8 bases, leaving 14 bases not matched to a gene. Germline V gene data show CDR1 as KGHSH and CDR2 as LQKENI. The CDR3 region is CASSYLPDRVGGYTF. As DNA, the CDR3 is TGTGCCAGCTCCTACCTCCCGGACAGGGTGGGCGGCTACACCTTC. The full variable domain, rest sourced from reference TRBV18 and TRBJ1-2, is NAGVMQNPRHLVRRRGQEARLRCSPMKGHSHVYWYRQLPEEGLKFMVYLQKENIIDESGMPKERFSAEFPKEGPSILRIQQVVRGDSAAYFCASSYLPDRVGGYTFGSGTRLTVV.